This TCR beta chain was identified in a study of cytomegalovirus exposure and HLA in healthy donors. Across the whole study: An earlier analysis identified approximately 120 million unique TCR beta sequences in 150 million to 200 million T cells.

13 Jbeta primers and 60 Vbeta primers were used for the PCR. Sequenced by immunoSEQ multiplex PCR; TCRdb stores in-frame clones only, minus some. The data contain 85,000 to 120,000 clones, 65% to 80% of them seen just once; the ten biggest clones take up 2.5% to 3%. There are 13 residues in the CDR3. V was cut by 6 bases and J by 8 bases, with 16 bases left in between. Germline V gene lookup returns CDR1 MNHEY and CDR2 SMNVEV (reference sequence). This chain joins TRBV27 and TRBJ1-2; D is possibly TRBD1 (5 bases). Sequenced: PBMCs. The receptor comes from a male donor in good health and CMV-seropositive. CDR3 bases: TGTGCCAGCAGCCTCCAGGGAACTAGCGGCTACACCTTC. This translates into CASSLQGTSGYTF.